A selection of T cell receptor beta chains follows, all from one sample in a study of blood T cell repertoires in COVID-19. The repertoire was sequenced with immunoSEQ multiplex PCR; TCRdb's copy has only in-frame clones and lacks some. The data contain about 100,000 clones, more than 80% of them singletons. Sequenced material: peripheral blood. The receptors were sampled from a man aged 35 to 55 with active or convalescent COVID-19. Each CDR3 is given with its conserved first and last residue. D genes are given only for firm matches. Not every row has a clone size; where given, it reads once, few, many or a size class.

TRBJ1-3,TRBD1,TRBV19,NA,TGTGCCAGTACCCCCAGACAGGGAGAGTCCTCTGGAAACACCATATATTTT,CASTPRQGESSGNTIYF
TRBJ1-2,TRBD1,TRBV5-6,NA,TGTGCCAGCAGCTTGGACAGGGGGCGCCAGGGCTACACCTTC,CASSLDRGRQGYTF
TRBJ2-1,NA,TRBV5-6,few,TGTGCCAGCAGCCGGTTTCTTGCGTGGGCAGAGCAGTTCTTC,CASSRFLAWAEQFF
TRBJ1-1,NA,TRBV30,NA,TGTGCCTGGAGGGACAGCCCTAGCACTGAAGCTTTCTTT,CAWRDSPSTEAFF
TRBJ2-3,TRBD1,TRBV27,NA,TGTGCCAGCAGTTTATCGGGAGACAGGGTTACGCAGTATTTT,CASSLSGDRVTQYF
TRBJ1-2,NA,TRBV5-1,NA,TGCGCCAGCAGGCCCCCGGGACATCTTAACTATGGCTACACCTTC,CASRPPGHLNYGYTF
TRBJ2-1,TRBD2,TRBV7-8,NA,TGTGCCAGCAGCTTAGAAGCGGGGGGGACCTACAATGAGCAGTTCTTC,CASSLEAGGTYNEQFF
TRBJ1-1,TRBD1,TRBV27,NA,TGTGCCAGTACAGGGGGTACTGAAGCTTTCTTT,CASTGGTEAFF
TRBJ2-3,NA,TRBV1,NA,TGCACCAGCCGGGACCTAGCGGACCCTAGCACAGATACGCAGTATTTT,CTSRDLADPSTDTQYF
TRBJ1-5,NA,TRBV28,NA,TGTGCCAGCAGTTTAGGGTTTGGGGGGTCCCAGCATTTT,CASSLGFGGSQHF
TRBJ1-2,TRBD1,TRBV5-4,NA,TGTGCCAGCAGCCCCGGGACAGGGGGTTGGAATGGCTACACCTTC,CASSPGTGGWNGYTF
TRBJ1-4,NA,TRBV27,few,TGTGCCAGCAGTTTTCAGGGGCCGGGTGAAAAACTGTTTTTT,CASSFQGPGEKLFF
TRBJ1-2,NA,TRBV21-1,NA,TGTGCCAGCAGCAAGGGTGGCCGGGGTCCTAATAACTATGGCTACACCTTC,CASSKGGRGPNNYGYTF
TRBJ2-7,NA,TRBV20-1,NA,TGCAGTGCTACTGAGGGAGGGGGTCTGAACGAGCAGTACTTC,CSATEGGGLNEQYF
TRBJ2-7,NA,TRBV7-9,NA,TGTGCCAGCAGCTTGGGGCCAAACGAGCAGTACTTC,CASSLGPNEQYF
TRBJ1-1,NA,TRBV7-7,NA,TGTGCTAGCAGCCCCCTGCAGGGGACTGAAGCTTTCTTT,CASSPLQGTEAFF
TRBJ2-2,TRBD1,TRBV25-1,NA,TGTGCCAGCAGTGCGCCGGGGACAGGGGGCGCGTCTGGGGAGCTGTTTTTT,CASSAPGTGGASGELFF
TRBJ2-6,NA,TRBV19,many,TGTGCCAGTAACCTCCTTGGACCTGGGAGCTCTGGGGCCAACGTCCTGACTTTC,CASNLLGPGSSGANVLTF
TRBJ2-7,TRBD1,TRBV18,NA,TGTGCCAGCTCACCCGTGGGACAGGGGACCTACGAGCAGTACTTC,CASSPVGQGTYEQYF
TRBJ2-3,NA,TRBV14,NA,TGTGCCAGCAGCCTCCTCAGGGGAGATACGCAGTATTTT,CASSLLRGDTQYF
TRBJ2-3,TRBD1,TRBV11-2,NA,TGTGCCAGCACCCCCGGGGACAGATTTCTCACAGATACGCAGTATTTT,CASTPGDRFLTDTQYF
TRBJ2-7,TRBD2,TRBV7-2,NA,TGTGCCAGCAGCCAGGGACTAGCGGGAATTAGCTCCTACGAGCAGTACTTC,CASSQGLAGISSYEQYF
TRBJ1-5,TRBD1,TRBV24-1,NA,TGTGCCACCAGCGGACAGGGATATAGCAATCAGCCCCAGCATTTT,CATSGQGYSNQPQHF
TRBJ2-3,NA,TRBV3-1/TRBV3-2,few,TGTGCCAGCAGCCAAGGGGCCAGCACAGATACGCAGTATTTT,CASSQGASTDTQYF
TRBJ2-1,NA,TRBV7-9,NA,TGTGCCAGCAACTCGATACACAGGAGCAATGAGCAGTTCTTC,CASNSIHRSNEQFF
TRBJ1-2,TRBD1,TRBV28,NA,TGTGCCAGCAGGACCCCGGGACAGGGCTATGGCTACACCTTC,CASRTPGQGYGYTF
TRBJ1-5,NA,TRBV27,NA,TGTGCCAGCAGCTCCGGCAATCAGCCCCAGCATTTT,CASSSGNQPQHF
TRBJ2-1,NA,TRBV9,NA,TGTGCCAGCAGCGGGAGTAGGTACAATGAGCAGTTCTTC,CASSGSRYNEQFF
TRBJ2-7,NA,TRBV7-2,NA,TGTGCCAGCAGCCCAGGGGGAGGCAGGGGAATTTACGAGCAGTACTTC,CASSPGGGRGIYEQYF
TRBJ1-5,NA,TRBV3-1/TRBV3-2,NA,TGTGCCAGCAGCCCCTCAGCCGGGAACAAGCCCCAGCATTTT,CASSPSAGNKPQHF
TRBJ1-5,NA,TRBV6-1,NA,TGTGCCAGCAGTTTTAATAATCAGCCCCAGCATTTT,CASSFNNQPQHF
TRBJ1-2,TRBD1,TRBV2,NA,TGTGCCAGCAGCTCGACAGGGGGCGTTGGCTACACCTTC,CASSSTGGVGYTF
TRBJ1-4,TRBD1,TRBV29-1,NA,TGCAGCGCCTCGACAGGGATTCTTGAAAAACTGTTTTTT,CSASTGILEKLFF
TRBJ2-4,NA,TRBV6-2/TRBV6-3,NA,TGTGCCAGCAGTGCGACAGGAGCCAAAAACATTCAGTACTTC,CASSATGAKNIQYF
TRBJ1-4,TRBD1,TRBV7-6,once,TGTGCCAGCAGCTCCCTTCCCGGGACAGGTCATGAAAAACTGTTTTTT,CASSSLPGTGHEKLFF
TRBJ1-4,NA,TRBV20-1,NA,TGCAGTGCTTCAAATAATGAAAAACTGTTTTTT,CSASNNEKLFF
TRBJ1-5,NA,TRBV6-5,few,TGTGCCAGCAGCCCCGACATTTTTAGCAATCAGCCCCAGCATTTT,CASSPDIFSNQPQHF
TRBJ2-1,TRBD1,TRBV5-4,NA,TGTGCCAGCACCTCGACAGGGGGCGTGGGGAATGAGCAGTTCTTC,CASTSTGGVGNEQFF
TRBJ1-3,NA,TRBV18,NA,TGTGCCAGCTCACCGAACAGGCAACGCTCTGGAAACACCATATATTTT,CASSPNRQRSGNTIYF
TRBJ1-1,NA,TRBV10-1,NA,TGCGCCAGCTCTGAGACGGGGGGCACTGAAGCTTTCTTT,CASSETGGTEAFF
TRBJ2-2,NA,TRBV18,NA,TGTGCCAGCTCACTAAGGCAGGACACCGGGGAGCTGTTTTTT,CASSLRQDTGELFF
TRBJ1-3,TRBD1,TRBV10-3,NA,TGTGCCATCACCCCGGGACAGGCTGGAAACACCATATATTTT,CAITPGQAGNTIYF
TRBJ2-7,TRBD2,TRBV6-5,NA,TGTGCCAGCAGTTCCCCGGGACTAGCGGGAGGAGAGCAGTACTTC,CASSSPGLAGGEQYF
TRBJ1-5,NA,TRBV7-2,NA,TGTGCCAGCAGCCGGGGGAATCAGCCCCAGCATTTT,CASSRGNQPQHF